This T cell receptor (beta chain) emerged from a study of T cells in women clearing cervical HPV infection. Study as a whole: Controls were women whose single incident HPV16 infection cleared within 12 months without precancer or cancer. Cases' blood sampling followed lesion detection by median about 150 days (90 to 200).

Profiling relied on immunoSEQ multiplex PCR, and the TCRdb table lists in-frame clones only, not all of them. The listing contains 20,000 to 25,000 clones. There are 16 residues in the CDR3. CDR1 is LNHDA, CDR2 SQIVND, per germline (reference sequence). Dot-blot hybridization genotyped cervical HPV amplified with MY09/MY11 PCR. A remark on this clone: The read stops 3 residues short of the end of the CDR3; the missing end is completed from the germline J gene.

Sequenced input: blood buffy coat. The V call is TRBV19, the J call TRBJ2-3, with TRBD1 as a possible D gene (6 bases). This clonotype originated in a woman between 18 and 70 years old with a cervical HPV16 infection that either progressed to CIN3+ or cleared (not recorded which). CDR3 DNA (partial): TGTGCCAGTAGTATAGATTCAGACAGGCCGGGTCAGCCG. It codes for CASSIDSDRPGQP. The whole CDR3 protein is CASSIDSDRPGQPQYF.